The 3 T cell receptor beta chains in this list originate from one sample, sequenced in a study of regulatory T cells in long-lasting Graves disease. Time point described: newly diagnosed GD, antithyroid drugs for less than 3 months. PBMCs were the source of the RNA used for TCR sequencing. CDR3-region Arm-PCR and iRepertoire HTBI primers produced the TCR beta libraries. TCRdb re-called the multiplex PCR reads with MiXCR, one entry per CDR3 protein. The sample shows around 420,000 distinct CDR3 sequences, approximately 16% of them seen only once. The data were also submitted as part of a second study, on T cells in Graves' hyperthyroidism and ophthalmopathy.

Sequenced material: peripheral blood mononuclear cells (PBMCs), taken at new diagnosis, from a patient treated with antithyroid drugs. Receptor source: a woman in her 40s with Graves disease.

This clonotype was counted at least ten times. This chain links TRBV11-2 with TRBJ2-5; TRBD1 agrees at 11 bases. The CDR3 consists of 15 residues. Trimming removed 1 base from V and 4 bases from J; junction bases left unmatched: 2. Germline CDR1 is SGHAT and CDR2 is FQNNGV. The chain's CDR3 is CASSLGTGGRETQYF. The DNA of the CDR3 is TGTGCCAGCAGCTTAGGGACAGGGGGCCGAGAGACCCAGTACTTC. The full variable domain, rest sourced from reference TRBV11-2 and TRBJ2-5, is EAGVAQSPRYKIIEKRQSVAFWCNPISGHATLYWYQQILGQGPKLLIQFQNNGVVDDSQLPKDRFSAERLKGVDSTLKIQPAKLEDSAVYLCASSLGTGGRETQYFGPGTRLLVL.

Ten or more counts support this clonotype. The chain couples TRBV12-3 or TRBV12-4 to TRBJ2-2; D may be TRBD2 (6 bases). V lost 8 bases and J 6 bases, leaving 19 bases between the germline ends. The length of the CDR3 is 15 residues. CDR3 amino acids: CASLGGEARAGELFF. DNA for the CDR3: TGTGCCAGCCTTGGTGGGGAGGCTCGGGCCGGGGAGCTGTTTTTT.

This clonotype was seen many times. The chain joins TRBV7-8 to TRBJ2-7, with TRBD1 identical over 8 bases. The CDR3 is made up of 17 amino acids. The junction had 13 bases not matched to a gene; V was cut back by 5 bases and J by 1 base. Germline values: CDR1 SGHVS, CDR2 FQNEAQ. The DNA for the CDR3 is TGTGCCAGCAGCCCCCGCCTACGCCGGACAGGGTCCTACGAGCAGTACTTC. It encodes CASSPRLRRTGSYEQYF.